The source of this T cell receptor beta chain is a study of regulatory T cells in long-lasting Graves disease. Study context: Graves' patients, diagnosed recently, had received antithyroid drugs under 3 months. Study results and caveats: The analysis examined peripheral blood only and excluded thyroid tissue.

Time point reported: newly diagnosed GD, antithyroid drugs for less than 3 months. The TCR library was prepared using RNA isolated from PBMCs. This clonotype was picked up a small number of times. Its cognate antigen is unknown. V lost 1 base and J lost 0; bases outside the gene matches: 0. The CDR3 sequence is 16 residues long. CDR1 is SGHTA and CDR2 is FQGNSA in the germline V gene. Libraries of TCR beta came from iRepertoire HTBI primers plus Arm-PCR of CDR3 regions. TCRdb re-analysed the multiplex PCR reads in MiXCR, keeping a single row per CDR3 protein. The sample includes 580,000 or so distinct CDR3 sequences, approximately 16% of them seen just once. These same data were also listed under a study on T cells in Graves' hyperthyroidism and ophthalmopathy. In that study: Pregnant or lactating patients were excluded, as were those with uncontrolled infection or other autoimmune disease.

Sequenced material: peripheral blood mononuclear cells (PBMCs), taken at new diagnosis, from a patient treated with antithyroid drugs. The TCR originated in a young man with Graves disease. J is TRBJ2-2 and V is TRBV7-2; 9 bases match TRBD2. This CDR3 reads CASSLVAGANTGELFF. Here the CDR3 DNA reads TGTGCCAGCAGCTTAGTAGCGGGAGCGAACACCGGGGAGCTGTTTTTT.